This T cell receptor (beta chain) appears in the sequencing data of a study of OX40 agonist ivuxolimab in advanced cancers. TCRdb's copy holds only in-frame clones and misses some; the assay was immunoSEQ multiplex PCR. The repertoire holds about 92,000 clones, with about nine tenths as singletons. The germline V gene encodes CDR1 SGHRS and CDR2 YFSETQ. Trimming removed 4 bases from V and 2 bases from J; junction bases left unmatched: 7. The CDR3 runs 15 residues. The clonotype was recovered from an adult with an advanced solid tumor such as melanoma, head and neck, liver or kidney cancer. The sequenced sample was CD4+ or CD8+ T cells sorted from blood, obtained in a trial of the OX40 agonist ivuxolimab. The V call is TRBV5-1, the J call TRBJ2-5; 8 nucleotides line up with TRBD1. CDR3 protein: CASSPPTGVQETQYF. The DNA of the CDR3 is TGCGCCAGCAGCCCCCCGACAGGGGTGCAAGAGACCCAGTACTTC.